This T cell receptor beta chain was observed in a study of Graves' ophthalmopathy and Graves' hyperthyroidism. Overall study: Before any treatment, peripheral blood was taken at the initial diagnosis.

CDR3 regions of TCR beta were amplified from RNA transcripts. Following a first-round RT-PCR that used HTBI primers, a second-round multiplex PCR was carried out. Using its own MiXCR run on the multiplex PCR reads, TCRdb lists one record per CDR3 protein. The sample carries about 740,000 distinct CDR3 sequences, 35% to 50% recorded once. This clonotype was counted only a few times. Antigen unknown. The authors used Ficoll-Paque density gradient centrifugation to separate PBMCs. The input was more than 7.5 ml of fresh peripheral blood. General study results and limits: A 13-signature model separated ophthalmopathy from stable hyperthyroidism, reaching about 88% sensitivity and 75% to 83% specificity cross-validated. Sensitivity reached more than 70% and specificity about 72% when the model predicted ophthalmopathy progression.

V lost 6 bases and J lost 10; bases outside the gene matches: 6. Germline V CDR1 and CDR2: DFQATT, SNEGSKA (reference sequence). CDR3 length equals 12 residues. The receptor was derived from an adult man with Graves' ophthalmopathy. The material sequenced was peripheral blood. V is TRBV20-1 and J is TRBJ1-6, with 7 bases matching TRBD1. CDR3: CSADTGDSPLHF. In DNA, the CDR3 is TGCAGTGCCGATACAGGGGACTCACCCCTCCACTTT.